A selection of T cell receptor beta chains follows, all from one sample in a study of CD8 T cells in ankylosing spondylitis. TCRdb re-called the 5' RACE reads through MiXCR, storing one row per CDR3 protein. Of under 450,000 distinct CDR3 sequences in the sample, 20% were seen once. Sequenced input: blood, either unsorted or a sorted T cell fraction (not recorded which). The receptors derive from a male donor with ankylosing spondylitis or in good health (not recorded which). Each CDR3 is given with its conserved first and last residue. A D gene is named only where the DNA matches it firmly. Clone size appears in some rows only: once, few, many, or a class for an expanded clone.

D gene	clone size	V gene	J gene	CDR3 protein	CDR3 DNA
NA	few	TRBV4-1	TRBJ2-7	CASSHDLGRETRSSYEQYF	TGCGCCAGCAGCCACGACCTTGGGCGGGAAACTAGGAGCTCCTACGAGCAGTACTTC
NA	few	TRBV7-6	TRBJ2-2	CASSPRTANTGELFF	TGTGCCAGCAGCCCCCGGACAGCGAACACCGGGGAGCTGTTTTTT
NA	NA	TRBV6-7	TRBJ2-5	CASSYPFRDLQETQYF	TGTGCCAGCAGTTACCCTTTCCGGGACCTACAAGAGACCCAGTACTTC
NA	NA	TRBV28	TRBJ2-7	CASSFDAGQNEQYF	TGTGCCAGCAGTTTTGATGCGGGGCAGAACGAGCAGTACTTC
NA	many	TRBV12-3/TRBV12-4	TRBJ2-4	CASSFGGAKNIQYF	TGTGCCAGCAGTTTTGGGGGAGCCAAAAACATTCAGTACTTC
TRBD2	NA	TRBV4-1	TRBJ2-7	CASSPSGILSYEQYF	TGCGCCAGCAGCCCTAGCGGGATACTCTCCTACGAGCAGTACTTC
NA	NA	TRBV5-6	TRBJ2-3	CASSLDRSGYTDTQYF	TGTGCCAGCAGCTTGGATAGGTCGGGGTACACAGATACGCAGTATTTT
NA	NA	TRBV5-4	TRBJ2-7	CASGPGVHEQYF	TGTGCCAGCGGCCCGGGGGTCCACGAGCAGTACTTC
TRBD1	NA	TRBV28	TRBJ2-1	CASVTGVFGTGYNEQFF	TGTGCCAGCGTGACAGGGGTATTTGGGACTGGCTACAATGAGCAGTTCTTC
NA	NA	TRBV4-1	TRBJ2-7	CASTPKTGAYEQYF	TGCGCCAGCACACCTAAGACAGGAGCCTACGAGCAGTACTTC
TRBD2	few	TRBV5-8	TRBJ2-5	CASSQRPGTTQETQYF	TGTGCCAGCAGCCAAAGACCCGGGACTACCCAAGAGACCCAGTACTTC
NA	few	TRBV7-9	TRBJ2-1	CASRRGANEQFF	TGTGCCAGCAGGAGAGGGGCGAATGAGCAGTTCTTC
NA	few	TRBV11-2	TRBJ2-7	CASSGGAEPEQYF	TGTGCCAGCAGCGGAGGGGCAGAACCCGAGCAGTACTTC